Here is one T cell receptor (beta chain) with its context. Its specificity is not known. The sample originates from a study of T cells in localized non-small cell lung cancer. Trimming took 1 base from V and 5 from J; bases not matched to a gene: 8. CDR1 and CDR2 from the germline V gene are MGHRA and YSYEKL. CDR3 length: 16 residues. Assay used: immunoSEQ multiplex PCR; TCRdb lists only in-frame clones, some missing. The sample includes fewer than 13,000 clones, about 80% of them seen just once. Study-wide findings and caveats: Longer overall survival was associated with a higher density of T cells in the blood.

V and J are TRBV4-1 and TRBJ2-5, with 9 bases matching TRBD2. The origin of this receptor is a male donor older than 55 with stage I lung adenocarcinoma. Sequencing was performed on peripheral blood, taken before any cancer treatment. CDR3 DNA sequence: TGCGCCAGCAGCCAAGCGCCGCGGGGGGGCCTGGAGACCCAGTACTTC. Protein: CASSQAPRGGLETQYF.